A selection of T cell receptor delta chains follows, all from one sample in a study of Vδ1+ human thymocytes. TCRdb used CATT to re-call clones from the multiplex PCR reads. The repertoire includes some 27,000 delta-chain clones, about 7.4% of them detected once, and about 1% sits in the top ten. Source material: Vdelta1+ gamma-delta thymocytes from the thymus. These receptors were collected from a girl under three years old who had congenital heart surgery. CDR3s include the opening cysteine and the closing phenylalanine or tryptophan. A D gene is named only where the DNA matches it firmly. Clone size, where shown, is once, few, many, or a class for clones that have expanded.

TRDV1	few	TRDJ1	TRDD3	CALGEPLYWGILPHTDKLIF	TGTGCTCTTGGGGAACCTCTTTACTGGGGGATACTCCCCCACACCGATAAACTCATCTTT
TRDV1	-	TRDJ1	TRDD2	CALGVTFLRASDCHGYTDKLIF	TGTGCTCTTGGGGTCACCTTCCTACGGGCGTCGGACTGTCACGGCTACACCGATAAACTCATCTTT
TRDV1	few	TRDJ1	TRDD3	CALGELVWTGDTRLTLYTDKLIF	TGTGCTCTTGGGGAACTAGTTTGGACGGGGGATACGCGTCTTACTCTGTACACCGATAAACTCATCTTT
TRDV1	few	TRDJ1	-	CALGGEGGYYDKLIF	TGTGCTCTTGGGGGCGAAGGTGGATACTACGATAAACTCATCTTT
TRDV1	few	TRDJ1	TRDD3	CALGELYLRVGDTELIF	TGTGCTCTTGGGGAACTCTACCTACGGGTGGGGGATACAGAACTCATCTTT
TRDV1	-	TRDJ1	TRDD3	CALGEAGLRRLGAAIGTDKLIF	TGTGCTCTTGGGGAAGCGGGCCTCAGAAGACTGGGGGCCGCGATAGGGACCGATAAACTCATCTTT
TRDV1	few	TRDJ1	TRDD3	CALGEESRVLGDTGVYTDKLIF	TGTGCTCTTGGGGAAGAGTCACGCGTACTGGGGGATACAGGGGTGTACACCGATAAACTCATCTTT
TRDV1	few	TRDJ1	-	CALGDPRGNTDKLIF	TGTGCTCTTGGGGACCCTCGAGGTAATACCGATAAACTCATCTTT
TRDV1	-	TRDJ1	TRDD3	CALGVFRTGGSSDKLIF	TGTGCTCTTGGGGTATTTCGTACTGGGGGATCATCCGATAAACTCATCTTT
TRDV1	-	TRDJ1	-	CALGELFLPRVPGGQYTDKLIF	TGTGCTCTTGGGGAACTATTCCTTCCTAGGGTCCCTGGGGGTCAATACACCGATAAACTCATCTTT
TRDV1	few	TRDJ1	TRDD3	CALGKYLQLLLGGHINFWYTDKLIF	TGTGCTCTTGGGAAATATCTCCAACTACTACTTGGGGGACATATTAACTTCTGGTACACCGATAAACTCATCTTT
TRDV1	few	TRDJ1	TRDD3	CALGESVRGGSTYSKLIF	TGTGCTCTTGGGGAAAGCGTTAGGGGGGGATCAACCTATTCTAAACTCATCTTT
TRDV1	-	TRDJ1	-	CALGELLEGTGTDKLIF	TGTGCTCTTGGGGAACTATTAGAGGGCACGGGGACCGATAAACTCATCTTT
TRDV1	few	TRDJ2	TRDD3	CALGTRAVLGADLTAQLFF	TGTGCTCTTGGTACCAGAGCGGTACTGGGGGCAGATTTGACAGCACAACTCTTCTTT
TRDV1	-	TRDJ1	TRDD3	CALGEPPSLLGVSPYTDKLIF	TGTGCTCTTGGGGAACCGCCTTCTCTACTGGGGGTTAGCCCGTACACCGATAAACTCATCTTT
TRDV1	few	TRDJ1	TRDD3	CALGLPRPSSLLGDTSDKLIF	TGTGCTCTTGGGCTACCGCGGCCTTCCTCTTTACTGGGGGATACGAGCGATAAACTCATCTTT
TRDV1	-	TRDJ1	-	CALGEDVYRVDKLIF	TGTGCTCTTGGGGAAGACGTCTACAGGGTCGATAAACTCATCTTT
TRDV2	medium-sized	TRDJ1	-	CACDSVVRYLPGGDKLIF	TGTGCCTGTGACAGTGTTGTCCGGTACTTACCCGGGGGCGATAAACTCATCTTT
TRDV1	few	TRDJ1	-	CALGERYPSYTDKLIF	TGTGCTCTTGGGGAACGGTATCCTAGCTACACCGATAAACTCATCTTT
TRDV1	few	TRDJ1	-	CALGESPILLSDKLIF	TGTGCTCTTGGGGAAAGCCCCATTCTGCTGTCCGATAAACTCATCTTT
TRDV1	few	TRDJ1	TRDD3	CALGPVRAFPLGDTLATDKLIF	TGTGCTCTTGGGCCCGTAAGGGCCTTCCCACTGGGGGATACGCTGGCCACCGATAAACTCATCTTT